This T cell receptor (beta chain) was recovered during a study of a mutant IDH1 vaccine in newly diagnosed glioma. Study-level background: The first vaccination came 4-6 weeks after radiotherapy alone, or with temozolomide cycles. There were approximately 62% males and around 40% females among treated patients, whose mean age was roughly 40 years. Visit V12 was at week 35; visit V13 was at week 47.

Worth noting for this clone: Antigen unknown.

Time point meaning: week 35, safety follow-up. With topical imiquimod, each dose of the vaccine consisted of 300 ug of mutant IDH1 20-mer peptide. Vaccination of patients was performed eight times, in weeks 1, 3, 5, 7, 11, 15, 19 and 23. Trimming stripped 0 bases from V and 0 bases from J, with 9 bases between. This CDR3 has 15 residues. In germline, CDR1 is SGHTA, CDR2 FQGNSA. Here immunoSEQ multiplex PCR was the method, and the copy in TCRdb shows in-frame clones only, minus some. The data show approximately 45,000 clones, about 92% seen once. The starting material was PBMCs, obtained from a glioma patient whose treatment included an IDH1 peptide vaccine. The TCR was taken from a middle-aged man with glioma. This chain links TRBV7-2 with TRBJ2-7; D is ambiguous. The CDR3 nucleotides read TGTGCCAGCAGCTTAGCGCGTTCGCGCTCCTACGAGCAGTACTTC. Its protein is CASSLARSRSYEQYF.